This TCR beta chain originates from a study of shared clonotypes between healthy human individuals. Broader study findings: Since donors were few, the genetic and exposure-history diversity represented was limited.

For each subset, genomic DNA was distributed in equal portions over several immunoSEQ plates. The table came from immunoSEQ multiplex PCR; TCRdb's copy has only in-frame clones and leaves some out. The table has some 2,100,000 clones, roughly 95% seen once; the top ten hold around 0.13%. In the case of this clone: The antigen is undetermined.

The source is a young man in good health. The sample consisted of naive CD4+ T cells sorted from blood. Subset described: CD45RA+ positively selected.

The CDR3 loop is CASERTQQDGYTF. The CDR3 bases are TGTGCCAGTGAAAGGACCCAACAAGATGGCTACACCTTC. This chain connects TRBV19 to TRBJ1-2; D gene uncertain. This CDR3 is 13 amino acids long. CDR1 and CDR2 (germline): LNHDA, SQIVND (reference sequence). The ends were cut back, 8 bases at V and 6 bases at J, with 16 bases in the middle.